This entry lists 25 T cell receptor beta chains sequenced from one sample in a study of T-cell memory formation after mild COVID-19. TCRdb passed the 5' RACE reads through MiXCR, listing each CDR3 protein once. The sample contains approximately 480,000 distinct CDR3 sequences, about 20% of which appear only once. The sequenced material came from PBMCs or a T cell subset sorted from them (not recorded which). All receptors come from an adult woman who had mild COVID-19 (a few samples of this study predate the infection). Cell type and time point are not known.

This clonotype has ten or more counts. The V call is TRBV11-3, the J call TRBJ2-3; D is possibly TRBD1 or TRBD2 (5 bases each). V was cut by 4 bases and J by 6 bases, with 14 bases left in between. Germline V CDR1 and CDR2: SGHNT, YENEEA. The CDR3 is 14 residues long. Written as DNA, the CDR3 is TGTGCCAGCAGCTCCCCTAGCAGGGCCGATACGCAGTATTTT. Protein: CASSSPSRADTQYF.

This clonotype occurred a few times. The rearrangement joins TRBV18 to TRBJ1-3; no clear D. Trimming stripped 6 bases from V and 0 bases from J, with 12 bases between. The CDR3 contains 15 residues. CDR1 is KGHSH and CDR2 is LQKENI in the germline V gene. The DNA of the CDR3 is TGTGCCAGCTCTCATGACACCAGCTCTGGAAACACCATATATTTT. Its translation is CASSHDTSSGNTIYF.

The chain carries TRBV11-2 and TRBJ2-3; D unresolved. V was shortened by 4 bases and J by 5 bases, with 10 bases between the two germline ends. The CDR3 is 13 residues long. CDR1 and CDR2 from the germline V gene are SGHAT and FQNNGV. The CDR3 nucleotides read TGTGCCAGCAGCTCGCATCCTGGAGATACGCAGTATTTT. Translating gives CASSSHPGDTQYF.

This clonotype was recorded a few times. This sequence joins TRBV12-3 or TRBV12-4 and TRBJ1-1; D perhaps matches TRBD1 (6 bases). This CDR3 is 13 amino acids long. Trimming shortened V by 5 bases and J by 3 bases, and 10 bases separated the two germline ends. The CDR3: CASSIDRYTEAFF. Here the CDR3 DNA reads TGTGCCAGCAGTATTGACAGGTACACTGAAGCTTTCTTT.

Here the CDR3 reads CASRADRVGTEAFF. The CDR3 DNA reads TGTGCCAGCAGGGCGGACAGGGTCGGCACTGAAGCTTTCTTT. This chain connects TRBV5-6 to TRBJ1-1; TRBD1 agrees at 8 bases. The germline gives CDR1 SGHDT, CDR2 YYEEEE. CDR3 length equals 14 residues. The junction had 7 bases not matched to a gene; V was cut back by 5 bases and J by 4 bases.

In its sample, this clonotype was seen a few times. The chain employs TRBV29-1 and TRBJ2-1; TRBD2 aligns across 11 bases. CDR1 SQVTM and CDR2 ANQGSEA come from the germline V gene. CDR3 length: 11 residues. The CDR3 spells CSASGRNEQFF. In DNA, the CDR3 is TGCAGTGCTAGCGGGAGGAATGAGCAGTTCTTC.

The chain employs TRBV4-2 and TRBJ2-5; 11 nucleotides align to TRBD2. V lost 5 bases, J lost 5 bases, and 7 bases stayed unmatched. The CDR3 sequence is 15 residues long. Germline V gene lookup returns CDR1 LGHNA and CDR2 YNFKEQ. CDR3 region: CASSSRLAGMETQYF. DNA for the CDR3: TGTGCCAGCAGCTCAAGACTAGCGGGAATGGAGACCCAGTACTTC.

The CDR3 loop is CASRSLLISGRGDNEQFF. CDR3 sequence (DNA): TGCGCCAGCAGGTCCCTCCTAATCAGCGGGAGGGGTGACAATGAGCAGTTCTTC. The chain carries TRBV5-1 and TRBJ2-1, with 10 positions matching TRBD2. Germline trimming cut 5 bases from V and 5 bases from J; bases unmatched to any gene: 16. The V gene's germline CDR1 is SGHRS and CDR2 YFSETQ. The CDR3 runs 18 residues.

This clonotype showed up just a few times. The rearrangement uses TRBV3-1 and TRBJ2-3; D gene uncertain. V was shortened by 1 base and J by 2 bases, with 25 bases between the two germline ends. CDR1 LGHDT and CDR2 YNNKEL come from the germline V gene (reference sequence). This CDR3 has 20 amino acids. The CDR3 sequence: CASSQVEDQTQDPLTDTQYF. The CDR3 bases are TGTGCCAGCAGCCAAGTTGAAGACCAGACACAAGACCCTCTCACAGATACGCAGTATTTT.

This clonotype showed up just a few times. Sequence at one end of the junction differs from germline and may be a read error. The chain uses TRBV3-1 and TRBJ1-6, with a possible D match to TRBD1 (6 bases). CDR1 and CDR2 (germline): LGHDT, YNNKEL (reference sequence). The CDR3 contains 14 residues. CDR3 in DNA: TGTGCCATCAGCGAGAACAGGGTGAATTCACCCCTCCACTTT. It yields the protein CAISENRVNSPLHF.

This clonotype was observed at least ten times. The chain carries TRBV20-1 and TRBJ1-2; 8 nucleotides align to TRBD1. CDR3 length: 15 amino acids. V lost 1 base, J lost 6 bases, and 10 bases stayed unmatched. Germline CDR1 DFQATT, CDR2 SNEGSKA (reference sequence). The CDR3 region has the DNA TGCAGTGCTAGAGTGACCCAGGGGGCTACGGATGGCTACACCTTC. As protein: CSARVTQGATDGYTF.

This clonotype was counted a few times. The chain couples TRBV11-3 to TRBJ2-5; no firm D call. Trimming pared 1 base from V and 5 bases from J, leaving 11 bases between. The CDR3 sequence is 14 residues long. Germline V CDR1 and CDR2: SGHNT, YENEEA. CDR3 DNA: TGTGCCAGCAGCTTAGTTACGGGTCGGGAGACCCAGTACTTC. This sequence encodes CASSLVTGRETQYF.

The chain employs TRBV6-5 and TRBJ2-1; the D gene is possibly TRBD2 (6 bases). The V gene lost 2 bases and the J gene lost 4 bases, with 12 bases spanning the gap. The germline CDR1 and CDR2 sequences are MNHEY and SVGAGI. This CDR3 spans 15 amino acids. The CDR3 region is CASSYGAGWYNEQFF. As DNA, the CDR3 is TGTGCCAGCAGTTACGGGGCGGGATGGTACAATGAGCAGTTCTTC.

This rearrangement joins TRBV29-1 to TRBJ1-1, with D unclear. V was trimmed by 3 bases and J by 4 bases, leaving 15 bases between them. Germline V gives CDR1 SQVTM, CDR2 ANQGSEA. This CDR3 contains 14 residues. CDR3 nucleotide sequence: TGCAGCGTTGAGAGTCTGGGAAGGACCACTGAAGCTTTCTTT. Protein: CSVESLGRTTEAFF.

This clonotype was counted only a few times. V usage is TRBV3-1 and J usage is TRBJ1-2; D call uncertain. Trimming left V 1 base short and J 5 bases short, with 5 bases between. Germline V gene lookup returns CDR1 LGHDT and CDR2 YNNKEL (reference sequence). The CDR3 spans 12 residues. The CDR3 bases are TGTGCCAGCAGCCAAGGAAAATATGGCTACACCTTC. Amino acids: CASSQGKYGYTF.

The genes are TRBV7-3 and TRBJ2-5, with D unresolved. The CDR3 covers 14 residues. The V end was cut by 2 bases, the J end by 5 bases, with 12 bases between. Germline CDR1 SGHTA, CDR2 FQGTGA. CDR3 sequence: CASSLPGLGETQYF. CDR3 nucleotide sequence: TGTGCCAGCAGCTTACCGGGCTTGGGGGAGACCCAGTACTTC.

This rearrangement joins TRBV28 to TRBJ1-1, with D possibly matching TRBD1 (5 bases). The germline gives CDR1 MDHEN, CDR2 SYDVKM. The germline V and J ends were trimmed by 6 bases and 5 bases, with 13 bases remaining between them. The CDR3 spans 13 residues. The CDR3 region has the DNA TGTGCCAGCAGGAGGGGCGTAGGTACTGAAGCTTTCTTT. Translated: CASRRGVGTEAFF.

This clonotype has just a few counts. The chain carries TRBV10-3 and TRBJ1-6; no definite D call. The CDR3 length is 14 residues. Germline V CDR1 and CDR2: ENHRY, SYGVKD. The V gene lost 10 bases and the J gene lost 2 bases, with 12 bases spanning the gap. CDR3 nucleotides: TGTGCCACGACGCGGACCCCCTATAATTCACCCCTCCACTTT. Residues: CATTRTPYNSPLHF.

The gene calls are TRBV6-6 and TRBJ2-7; a possible D gene is TRBD2 (5 bases). V was clipped by 0 bases and J by 7 bases, with 10 bases between them. CDR1 and CDR2 (germline): MNHNY, SVGAGI (reference sequence). This CDR3 has 13 residues. CDR3 sequence reads: CASSYSEEQEQYF. In nucleotides, the CDR3 is TGTGCCAGCAGTTACTCGGAGGAGCAAGAGCAGTACTTC.

The rearrangement uses TRBV27 and TRBJ1-2; D not resolved. V was shortened by 0 bases and J by 6 bases, with 11 bases between the two germline ends. This CDR3 contains 14 residues. Germline V CDR1 and CDR2: MNHEY, SMNVEV (reference sequence). CDR3 in DNA: TGTGCCAGCAGTTTATCCGGTCCGCGTCATGGCTACACCTTC. Translating it yields CASSLSGPRHGYTF.

The chain joins TRBV15 to TRBJ2-1; TRBD1 agrees at 9 bases. CDR1 is LNHNV, CDR2 YYDKDF, per germline (reference sequence). Trimming removed 3 bases from V and 8 bases from J; junction bases left unmatched: 11. The CDR3 loop spans 16 amino acids. This chain's CDR3 is CATSRSWGQGEDEQFF. The CDR3 nucleotides read TGTGCCACCAGCAGGAGTTGGGGACAGGGTGAGGATGAGCAGTTCTTC.

The V call is TRBV19, the J call TRBJ1-1; D is ambiguous. V lost 6 bases and J lost 1, with 15 bases in between. This CDR3 comprises 15 residues. Germline assignment: CDR1 LNHDA and CDR2 SQIVND (reference sequence). CDR3 DNA: TGTGCCAGTAGCAAGATCAGGTTGGGGAACACTGAAGCTTTCTTT. As protein: CASSKIRLGNTEAFF.

The chain links TRBV6-5 to TRBJ1-6; D gene ambiguous. CDR3 length: 16 amino acids. Germline CDR1 is MNHEY and CDR2 is SVGAGI. V shed 0 bases and J shed 8 bases, with 14 bases lying between them. This CDR3 reads CASSYSLQAGDSPLHF. The CDR3 region has the DNA TGTGCCAGCAGTTACTCGCTGCAGGCTGGTGATTCACCCCTCCACTTT.

There are a few counts of this clonotype. The chain combines TRBV20-1 with TRBJ2-3; no definite D call. Trimming pared 4 bases from V and 1 base from J, leaving 15 bases between. The CDR3 spans 15 residues. Germline V gives CDR1 DFQATT, CDR2 SNEGSKA (reference sequence). CDR3 loop: CSAISPSSRTDTQYF. CDR3 sequence (DNA): TGCAGTGCTATCTCCCCCTCGTCCCGCACAGATACGCAGTATTTT.

This clonotype was counted only a few times. This chain uses TRBV5-1 with TRBJ2-1; TRBD1 matches 9 bases. Germline values: CDR1 SGHRS, CDR2 YFSETQ. V dropped 3 bases and J dropped 1; count of bases not matched to a gene: 8. CDR3 length: 17 amino acids. The CDR3 coding sequence is TGCGCCAGCAGCTCGGGACAGGGCCCCGTTTCCTACAATGAGCAGTTCTTC. Its protein product is CASSSGQGPVSYNEQFF.